The 27 T cell receptor beta chains given below trace back to one sample, sequenced in a study of T cell changes during pregnancy in multiple sclerosis. This table comes from immunoSEQ multiplex PCR, and its TCRdb copy is limited to in-frame clones, with some not included. Of 66,000 or so clones listed, 75% to 90% were seen once; the top ten hold 0.85% to 0.95%. This material consisted of peripheral blood, taken in the first trimester of pregnancy. Every receptor here comes from a female donor in good health, enrolled as a control in a pregnancy study.

V gene TRBV5-4 combines with J gene TRBJ2-2; D ambiguous. The CDR3 runs 15 residues. Germline V CDR1 and CDR2: SGHNT, YYREEE (reference sequence). The germline V and J ends were trimmed by 2 bases and 6 bases, with 14 bases remaining between them. The CDR3 coding sequence is TGTGCCAGCAGCTTATTCGCGTCCTCTTCCGGGGAGCTGTTTTTT. Protein product: CASSLFASSSGELFF.

About this clone: The same CDR3 can be traced to other DNA sequences in this sample. The CDR3 nucleotides read TGCAGTGCTCGTCGCGGGGGGGGCTACACCTTC. It encodes CSARRGGGYTF. The genes are TRBV20-1 and TRBJ1-2; D is perhaps TRBD1 (5 bases). V dropped 5 bases and J dropped 8 bases, with 12 bases sitting between them. The CDR3 loop spans 11 amino acids. From germline, CDR1 is DFQATT and CDR2 SNEGSKA (reference sequence).

The CDR3 DNA sequence: TGCGCCAGCCGCCGACCCGGGACTAGGGACGAGCAGTACTTC. Translation: CASRRPGTRDEQYF. J is TRBJ2-7 and V is TRBV4-1, with 8 bases matching TRBD2. J lost 5 bases, V lost 8 bases, and 11 bases had no gene match. CDR1 is MGHRA and CDR2 is YSYEKL in the germline V gene. The CDR3 sequence is 14 residues long.

This clone was picked up one time. The J gene is TRBJ2-7, the V gene TRBV10-2; a possible D gene is TRBD1 (6 bases). Trimming took 2 bases from V and 6 from J, leaving 17 bases between them. Germline CDR1 reads WSHSY; CDR2 reads SAAADI. The CDR3 is made up of 15 amino acids. The CDR3 is CASSEPRDTVVEQYF. In nucleotides, the CDR3 is TGCGCCAGCAGTGAGCCCCGGGACACGGTCGTCGAGCAGTACTTC.

This rearrangement joins TRBV7-9 to TRBJ1-4; tentative D call: TRBD1 (6 bases). The V end was cut by 5 bases, the J end by 7 bases, with 14 bases between. Germline assignment: CDR1 SEHNR and CDR2 FQNEAQ (reference sequence). The CDR3 runs to 14 residues. The CDR3 protein is CASSPGGAGEKLFF. As DNA, the CDR3 is TGTGCCAGCAGCCCCGGGGGGGCAGGTGAAAAACTGTTTTTT.

This chain links TRBV5-5 with TRBJ2-2; TRBD2 might be the D (5 bases). The ends were cut back, 1 base at V and 0 bases at J, with 7 bases in the middle. The CDR3 runs to 15 residues. CDR1 SGHKS and CDR2 YYEKEE come from the germline V gene (reference sequence). The CDR3 is CASSLLAANTGELFF. The CDR3 DNA reads TGTGCCAGCAGCTTGCTAGCCGCGAACACCGGGGAGCTGTTTTTT.

The chain carries TRBV5-1 and TRBJ1-2, with D perhaps matching TRBD1 (5 bases). Germline CDR1 and CDR2: SGHRS and YFSETQ. CDR3 size: 13 residues. V was shortened by 2 bases and J by 6 bases, with 11 bases between the two germline ends. The CDR3 nucleotides are TGCGCCAGCAGCTTTCGACCGGGGGATGGCTACACCTTC. This sequence encodes CASSFRPGDGYTF.

This chain links TRBV27 with TRBJ1-1; 8 bases are shared with TRBD1. CDR1 MNHEY and CDR2 SMNVEV come from the germline V gene (reference sequence). The CDR3 sequence is 15 residues long. The ends lost 8 bases at V and 5 bases at J; junction bases unmatched: 13. The CDR3 region has the DNA TGTGCCAGCTCGACCTTCCGACAGGGGATGACTGAAGCTTTCTTT. It specifies CASSTFRQGMTEAFF.

The J gene is TRBJ2-7, the V gene TRBV7-3, with D unclear. The germline V gene encodes CDR1 SGHTA and CDR2 FQGTGA. The CDR3 loop spans 15 amino acids. V gave up 5 bases and J gave up 0 bases, with 14 bases separating them. The CDR3: CASSPLAGSSYEQYF. The CDR3, as DNA: TGTGCCAGCAGCCCTCTCGCAGGCAGCTCCTACGAGCAGTACTTC. The complete variable domain, with remaining parts taken from reference TRBV7-3 and TRBJ2-7, reads GAGVSQTPSNKVTEKGKYVELRCDPISGHTALYWYRQSLGQGPEFLIYFQGTGAADDSGLPNDRFFAVRPEGSVSTLKIQRTERGDSAVYLCASSPLAGSSYEQYFGPGTRLTVT.

V gene TRBV4-2 combines with J gene TRBJ2-7, with 9 bases identical to TRBD2. V lost 0 bases, J lost 4 bases, and 10 bases stayed unmatched. This CDR3 contains 17 residues. Germline CDR1 and CDR2: LGHNA and YNFKEQ. The CDR3 coding sequence is TGTGCCAGCAGCCAAGATATGAGCGGGGGGTCTCGGTACGAGCAGTACTTC. It codes for CASSQDMSGGSRYEQYF.

V is TRBV7-3 and J is TRBJ1-5; 10 nucleotides line up with TRBD1. The germline V gene has CDR1 SGHTA and CDR2 FQGTGA. There are 16 residues in the CDR3. With V trimmed by 4 bases and J by 2 bases, 5 bases remained unmatched. CDR3 in DNA: TGTGCCAGCAGCTCCCGGGACAGGGGCGGCAATCAGCCCCAGCATTTT. Translating gives CASSSRDRGGNQPQHF.

V and J are TRBV4-3 and TRBJ2-1; 12 nucleotides align to TRBD2. CDR1 LGHNA and CDR2 YSLEER come from the germline V gene. This CDR3 has 18 amino acids. V was clipped by 2 bases and J by 2 bases; unmatched bases: 7. CDR3 sequence: CASSQLSTSGGTYNEQFF. The CDR3 bases are TGCGCCAGCAGCCAACTATCGACTAGCGGGGGAACCTACAATGAGCAGTTCTTC.

This chain uses TRBV4-2 with TRBJ1-5; perhaps TRBD1 as D (6 bases). CDR3 size: 15 residues. CDR1 and CDR2 from the germline V gene are LGHNA and YNFKEQ. The V gene lost 0 bases and the J gene lost 3 bases, with 9 bases spanning the gap. The CDR3 DNA sequence: TGTGCCAGCAGCCAAGATGGGGGCTACAATCAGCCCCAGCATTTT. Encoded protein: CASSQDGGYNQPQHF.

The V and J genes are TRBV5-8 and TRBJ2-1; TRBD1 is a possible D gene (6 bases). CDR3 length: 13 residues. CDR1 and CDR2 (germline): SGHTS, YDEGEE. With 6 bases removed from V and 11 bases from J, the gap between germline ends came to 18 bases. This CDR3 reads CASTSTGSEKQFF. CDR3 nucleotides: TGTGCCAGCACTTCAACAGGGTCCGAGAAGCAGTTCTTC.

The rearrangement uses TRBV14 and TRBJ1-1; 11 bases fit TRBD1. Germline V lookup: CDR1 SGHDN, CDR2 FVKESK. The CDR3 spans 20 residues. After removal of 1 base from V and 2 bases from J, the junction contained 15 bases not matched to a gene. The CDR3 DNA is TGTGCCAGCAGCCAAGGATATGTAATTGGACAGGGGGCTTTAAACACTGAAGCTTTCTTT. Translated, it gives CASSQGYVIGQGALNTEAFF.

The chain has TRBV6-1 and TRBJ2-3, with 7 bases matching TRBD1. Germline assignment: CDR1 MNHNS and CDR2 SASEGT. The CDR3 has 18 residues. V dropped 3 bases and J dropped 4; count of bases not matched to a gene: 16. CDR3 DNA: TGTGCCAGCAGTGATCCCCTTAGGGCCGACAGGGACCCAGATACGCAGTATTTT. Translated: CASSDPLRADRDPDTQYF.

This clone was recorded only once. The CDR3 loop is CAWSVGREQGASYNSPLHF. The CDR3 DNA reads TGTGCCTGGAGTGTAGGACGCGAGCAGGGGGCCTCCTATAATTCACCCCTCCACTTT. The chain has TRBV30 and TRBJ1-6; 8 bases align to TRBD1. The CDR3 loop spans 19 amino acids. The germline V gene has CDR1 GTSNPN and CDR2 SVGIG (reference sequence). Germline trimming cut 0 bases from V and 0 bases from J; bases unmatched to any gene: 10.

This chain joins TRBV7-2 and TRBJ2-3, with TRBD2 identical over 8 bases. From germline, CDR1 is SGHTA and CDR2 FQGNSA. The CDR3 has 19 residues. J lost 3 bases, V lost 4 bases, and 18 bases had no gene match. The CDR3 DNA reads TGTGCCAGCAGCTCGCCTAGTCGTCCGGGCGGGGGGCCTACAGATACGCAGTATTTT. Translation gives CASSSPSRPGGGPTDTQYF.

The V call is TRBV7-3, the J call TRBJ2-1; 11 bases match TRBD2. This CDR3 is 15 amino acids long. Trimming took 5 bases from V and 2 from J; bases not matched to a gene: 2. Germline V gene sequence: CDR1 SGHTA, CDR2 FQGTGA. CDR3 in amino acids: CASSRLAGPYNEQFF. In DNA, the CDR3 is TGTGCCAGCAGCAGACTAGCGGGGCCCTACAATGAGCAGTTCTTC.

In its sample, this clone was seen once. This chain connects TRBV19 to TRBJ1-2; 7 nucleotides align to TRBD1. The CDR3 loop spans 14 amino acids. Trimming at V came to 6 bases and at J to 4 bases, leaving 8 bases not matched to a gene. Per the germline V gene, CDR1 is LNHDA and CDR2 is SQIVND (reference sequence). CDR3 DNA: TGTGCCAGTAGGCACAGGGGAGAGAGCTATGGCTACACCTTC. Amino acid sequence: CASRHRGESYGYTF.

The rearrangement joins TRBV7-8 to TRBJ2-2, with TRBD1 matching over 7 bases. Germline CDR1 reads SGHVS; CDR2 reads FQNEAQ. V gave up 5 bases and J gave up 4 bases; unmatched junction bases: 13. CDR3 length equals 17 residues. CDR3 loop: CASSLEIDRVATGELFF. CDR3 DNA sequence: TGTGCCAGCAGCCTAGAGATTGACAGGGTGGCCACCGGGGAGCTGTTTTTT.

The chain uses TRBV27 and TRBJ1-2; D is unresolved. This CDR3 spans 14 amino acids. CDR1 is MNHEY, CDR2 SMNVEV, per germline (reference sequence). The germline V and J ends were trimmed by 0 bases and 7 bases, with 12 bases remaining between them. Written as DNA, the CDR3 is TGTGCCAGCAGTTTATCCCAAGCGTCGGGTGGCTACACCTTC. Amino acid sequence: CASSLSQASGGYTF.

This rearrangement joins TRBV18 to TRBJ1-2, with 7 bases aligning to TRBD1. In germline, CDR1 is KGHSH, CDR2 LQKENI. CDR3 length equals 15 residues. V was pared by 2 bases and J by 6 bases, with 9 bases of the junction left unmatched. The CDR3 sequence: CASSPATTGKNGYTF. The CDR3 DNA follows: TGTGCCAGCTCACCAGCGACGACAGGGAAGAATGGCTACACCTTC.

The chain links TRBV15 to TRBJ1-1; the D is unclear. Germline CDR1 and CDR2: LNHNV and YYDKDF (reference sequence). This CDR3 is 13 amino acids long. Trimming cost V 1 base and J 2 bases, with 5 bases left between them. CDR3 amino acids: CATSRVFNTEAFF. Here the CDR3 DNA reads TGTGCCACCAGCAGAGTATTCAACACTGAAGCTTTCTTT. The variable domain in full, with the rest retrieved from reference TRBV15 and TRBJ1-1, is DAMVIQNPRYQVTQFGKPVTLSCSQTLNHNVMYWYQQKSSQAPKLLFHYYDKDFNNEADTPDNFQSRRPNTSFCFLDIRSPGLGDTAMYLCATSRVFNTEAFFGQGTRLTVV.

The chain combines TRBV5-8 with TRBJ1-1; 8 positions agree with TRBD1. Germline V gene lookup returns CDR1 SGHTS and CDR2 YDEGEE. Trimming took 4 bases from V and 4 from J; bases not matched to a gene: 12. This CDR3 has 16 amino acids. The CDR3 loop reads CASSTGQGWASTEAFF. The CDR3 coding sequence is TGTGCCAGCAGCACTGGACAGGGTTGGGCGAGCACTGAAGCTTTCTTT.

The chain is built from TRBV11-2 and TRBJ2-7; 7 bases are shared with TRBD1. Germline CDR1 is SGHAT and CDR2 is FQNNGV. The CDR3 contains 12 residues. With V trimmed by 6 bases and J by 5 bases, 4 bases remained unmatched. As DNA, the CDR3 is TGTGCCAGCAGAAGTACAGGGGACGAGCAGTACTTC. It is translated as CASRSTGDEQYF.

The V gene is TRBV7-2, the J gene TRBJ1-6; D remains unclear. The CDR3 has 15 amino acids. V lost 3 bases, J lost 7 bases, and 13 bases lay in between. Germline V gene data show CDR1 as SGHTA and CDR2 as FQGNSA. In DNA form, the CDR3 reads TGTGCCAGCAGCTTCAGCGGGATTCTGAATTCACCCCTCCACTTT. Its translation is CASSFSGILNSPLHF.